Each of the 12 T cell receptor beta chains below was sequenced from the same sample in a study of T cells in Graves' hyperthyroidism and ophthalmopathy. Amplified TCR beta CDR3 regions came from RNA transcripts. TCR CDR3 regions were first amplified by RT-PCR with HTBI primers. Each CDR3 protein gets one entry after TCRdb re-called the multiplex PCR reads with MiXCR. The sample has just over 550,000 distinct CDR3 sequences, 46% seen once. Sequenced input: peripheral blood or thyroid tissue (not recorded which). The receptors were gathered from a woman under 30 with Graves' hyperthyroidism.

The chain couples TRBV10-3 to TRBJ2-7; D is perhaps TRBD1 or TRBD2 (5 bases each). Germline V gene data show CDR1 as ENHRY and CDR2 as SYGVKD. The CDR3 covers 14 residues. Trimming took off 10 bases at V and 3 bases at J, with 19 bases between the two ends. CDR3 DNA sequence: TGTGCCACCCGAGAGGGGTTTCCTTTCTACGAGCAGTACTTC. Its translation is CATREGFPFYEQYF.

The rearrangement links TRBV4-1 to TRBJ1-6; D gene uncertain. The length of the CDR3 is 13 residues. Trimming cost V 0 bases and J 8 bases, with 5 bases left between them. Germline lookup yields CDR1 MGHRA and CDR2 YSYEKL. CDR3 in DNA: TGCGCCAGCAGCCAAGATTCCGATTCACCCCTCCACTTT. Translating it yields CASSQDSDSPLHF.

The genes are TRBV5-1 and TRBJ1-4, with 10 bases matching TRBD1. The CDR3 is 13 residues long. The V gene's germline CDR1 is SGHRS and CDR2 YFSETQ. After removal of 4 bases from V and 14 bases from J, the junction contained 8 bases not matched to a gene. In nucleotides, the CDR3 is TGCGCCAGCAGCGCTAACCGGGACAGGGGCCTGTTTTTT. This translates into CASSANRDRGLFF.

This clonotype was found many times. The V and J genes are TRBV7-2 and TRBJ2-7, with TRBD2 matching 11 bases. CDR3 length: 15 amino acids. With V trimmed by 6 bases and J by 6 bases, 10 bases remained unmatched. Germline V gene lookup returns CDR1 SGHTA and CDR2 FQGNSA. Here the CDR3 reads CASSSTSGSFPEQYF. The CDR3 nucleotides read TGTGCCAGCAGTTCCACTAGCGGGAGCTTTCCCGAGCAGTACTTC.

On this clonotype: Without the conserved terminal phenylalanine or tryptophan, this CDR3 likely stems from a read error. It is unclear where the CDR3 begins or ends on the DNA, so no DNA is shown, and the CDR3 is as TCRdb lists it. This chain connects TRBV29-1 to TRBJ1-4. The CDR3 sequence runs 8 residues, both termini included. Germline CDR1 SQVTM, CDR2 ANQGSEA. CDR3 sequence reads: CSVARGYY.

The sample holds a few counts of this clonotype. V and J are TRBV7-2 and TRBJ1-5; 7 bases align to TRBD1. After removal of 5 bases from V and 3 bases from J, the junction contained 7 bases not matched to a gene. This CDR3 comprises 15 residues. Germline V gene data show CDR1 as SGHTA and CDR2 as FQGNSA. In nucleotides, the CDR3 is TGTGCCAGCAGCACCGACAGGGCGAACAATCAGCCCCAGCATTTT. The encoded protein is CASSTDRANNQPQHF.

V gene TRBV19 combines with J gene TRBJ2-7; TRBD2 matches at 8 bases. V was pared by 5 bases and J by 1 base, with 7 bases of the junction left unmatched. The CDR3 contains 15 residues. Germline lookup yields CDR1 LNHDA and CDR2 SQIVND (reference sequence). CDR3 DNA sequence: TGTGCCAGTAGTCATAGCGGGATGGCTTCCTACGAGCAGTACTTC. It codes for CASSHSGMASYEQYF.

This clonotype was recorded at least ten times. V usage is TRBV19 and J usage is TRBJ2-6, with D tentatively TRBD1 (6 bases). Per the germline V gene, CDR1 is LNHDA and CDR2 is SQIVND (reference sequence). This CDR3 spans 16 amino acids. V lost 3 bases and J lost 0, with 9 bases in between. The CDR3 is CASSILDSSGANVLTF. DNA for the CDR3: TGTGCCAGTAGTATTTTGGACAGCTCTGGGGCCAACGTCCTGACTTTC.

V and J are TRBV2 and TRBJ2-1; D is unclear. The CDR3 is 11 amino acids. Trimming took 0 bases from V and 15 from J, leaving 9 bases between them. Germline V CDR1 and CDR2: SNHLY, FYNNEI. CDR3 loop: CASSEASVWFF. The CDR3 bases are TGTGCCAGCAGTGAAGCATCAGTGTGGTTCTTC.

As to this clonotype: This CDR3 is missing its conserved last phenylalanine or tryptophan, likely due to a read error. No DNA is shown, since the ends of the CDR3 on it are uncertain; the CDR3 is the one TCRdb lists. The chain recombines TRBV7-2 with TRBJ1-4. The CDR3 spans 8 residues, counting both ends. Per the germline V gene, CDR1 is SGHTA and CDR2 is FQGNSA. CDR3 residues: CASSLDVI.

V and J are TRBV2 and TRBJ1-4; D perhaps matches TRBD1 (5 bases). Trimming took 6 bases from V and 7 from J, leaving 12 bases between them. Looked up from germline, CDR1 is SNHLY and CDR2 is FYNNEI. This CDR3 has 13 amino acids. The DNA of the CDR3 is TGTGCCAGCAGACTGGGGCAGGGTGAAAAACTGTTTTTT. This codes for CASRLGQGEKLFF.

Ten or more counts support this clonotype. CDR3 in amino acids: CASRDLSTNEKLFF. The CDR3 DNA follows: TGTGCCAGCAGGGATTTAAGCACTAATGAAAAACTGTTTTTT. This chain links TRBV10-3 with TRBJ1-4; D might be TRBD1 (5 bases). This CDR3 contains 14 residues. From germline, CDR1 is ENHRY and CDR2 SYGVKD. V lost 10 bases, J lost 2 bases, and 14 bases lay in between.